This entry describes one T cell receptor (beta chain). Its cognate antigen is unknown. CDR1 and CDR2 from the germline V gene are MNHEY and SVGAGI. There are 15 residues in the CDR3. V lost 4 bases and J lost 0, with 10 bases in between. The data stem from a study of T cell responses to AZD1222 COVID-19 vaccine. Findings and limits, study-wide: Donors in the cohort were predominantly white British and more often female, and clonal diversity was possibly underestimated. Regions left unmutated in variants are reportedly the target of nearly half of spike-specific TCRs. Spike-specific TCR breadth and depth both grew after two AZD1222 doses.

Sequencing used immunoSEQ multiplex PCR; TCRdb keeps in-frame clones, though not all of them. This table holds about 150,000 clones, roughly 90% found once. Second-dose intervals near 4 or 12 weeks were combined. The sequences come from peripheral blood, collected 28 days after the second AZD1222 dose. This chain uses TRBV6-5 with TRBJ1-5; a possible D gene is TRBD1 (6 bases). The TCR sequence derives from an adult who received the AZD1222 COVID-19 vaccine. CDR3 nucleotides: TGTGCCAGCAGTTCCGGGGGCCTTAGCAATCAGCCCCAGCATTTT. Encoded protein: CASSSGGLSNQPQHF.